The rows below give T cell receptor beta chains drawn from one sample of a study of response to subunit inactivated influenza vaccine. Each CDR3 protein is one row after TCRdb ran MiXCR on the RT-PCR reads. The table includes about 300,000 distinct CDR3 sequences, over 20% detected once. This sample comprised PBMCs from blood, obtained approximately 20 months after vaccination. The receptor source for this set is a man aged 45-69 years who received an inactivated influenza vaccine. The CDR3 runs from the conserved cysteine through the conserved F or W. The D gene is left open where the match is weak. Size is stated for part of the rows, as once, few or many counts, or as a class when the clone is expanded.

>TRBJ1-2|few|15|TRBV6-5|TRBD1
TGTGCCAGCAGTTACACGGTCGGGACAGGCTATGGCTACACCTTC
CASSYTVGTGYGYTF
>TRBJ2-3|NA|15|TRBV3-1|TRBD2
TGTGCCAGCAAGGCGGGAGGGCAAAGCACAGATACGCAGTATTTT
CASKAGGQSTDTQYF
>TRBJ1-5|NA|14|TRBV28|NA
TGTGCCAGCAGCTATTCGACAGCCAGTGGCCCCCAGCATTTT
CASSYSTASGPQHF
>TRBJ1-1|NA|15|TRBV18|NA
TGTGCCAGCTCACCAAGCCCCAGGGGATCGAATCAAGCTTTCTTT
CASSPSPRGSNQAFF
>TRBJ1-4|NA|15|TRBV18|NA
TGTGCCAGCTCCCTACACAGCGTACTTAATGAAAAACTGTTTTTT
CASSLHSVLNEKLFF
>TRBJ2-5|NA|13|TRBV6-1|TRBD1
TGTGCCAGCAGTAAGACAGGGTGGGAGACCCAGTACTTC
CASSKTGWETQYF
>TRBJ1-4|many|14|TRBV5-1|NA
TGCGCCAGCAGCTTGGGAGGACCTAATGAAAAACTGTTTTTT
CASSLGGPNEKLFF
>TRBJ1-5|few|19|TRBV11-2|NA
TGTGCCAGCAGCTTAGGAAGCAGGGTCCCTCAAAGTAGCAATCAGCCCCAGCATTTT
CASSLGSRVPQSSNQPQHF
>TRBJ1-2|NA|15|TRBV5-6|NA
TGTGCCAGCAGCCACGGGCAGGGCGTAATCTATGGCTACACCTTC
CASSHGQGVIYGYTF
>TRBJ1-5|many|13|TRBV4-1|NA
TGCGCCAGCAGCCAAGATGACGCCCAGCCCCAGCATTTT
CASSQDDAQPQHF
>TRBJ1-5|NA|14|TRBV12-3/TRBV12-4|NA
TGTGCCAGCAGTACTACAGGTTTCCATCAGCCCCAGCATTTT
CASSTTGFHQPQHF
>TRBJ2-1|NA|17|TRBV20-1|NA
TGCAGTGCTAGCCGTCCTAGGGACGGGAGAACCTACAATGAGCAGTTCTTC
CSASRPRDGRTYNEQFF
>TRBJ1-2|few|14|TRBV18|NA
TGTGCCAGCTCACCACCGCTCAGTCTTTATGGCTACACCTTC
CASSPPLSLYGYTF
>TRBJ1-1|NA|12|TRBV28|NA
TGTGCCAGCACCCCCGGGTGGGCTGAAGCTTTCTTT
CASTPGWAEAFF
>TRBJ2-3|few|16|TRBV2|NA
TGTGCCAGCTCCCCGGAGGCAGGGGTTAGCACAGATACGCAGTATTTT
CASSPEAGVSTDTQYF
>TRBJ1-5|few|13|TRBV20-1|NA
TGCAGTGGTAGAGGTAATAGCAATCAGCCCCAGCATTTT
CSGRGNSNQPQHF
>TRBJ2-5|NA|13|TRBV5-1|NA
TGCGCCAGCAGCGGGGACTCTGGAGAGACCCAGTACTTC
CASSGDSGETQYF
>TRBJ2-2|NA|16|TRBV7-6|NA
TGTGCCAGCAGCCGGGGACGGAACGCGAACACCGGGGAGCTGTTTTTT
CASSRGRNANTGELFF
>TRBJ2-1|NA|17|TRBV4-3|TRBD2
TGCGCCAGCAGCCAAGAGGCGGCGGGAGGGGTCCCCGATGAGCAGTTCTTC
CASSQEAAGGVPDEQFF
>TRBJ2-7|NA|13|TRBV25-1|NA
TGTGCCAGCAGTGCCGGGCAGGCCAACGAGCAGTACTTC
CASSAGQANEQYF
>TRBJ2-5|NA|15|TRBV18|TRBD1
TGTGCCAGCTCATCTCGACAGGGGAGTCGAGAGACCCAGTACTTC
CASSSRQGSRETQYF
>TRBJ1-1|many|13|TRBV29-1|NA
TGCAGCGTTGATCAGGGTCTGGACACTGAAGCTTTCTTT
CSVDQGLDTEAFF
>TRBJ2-3|NA|12|TRBV29-1|NA
TGCAGCGTTGGCCCGGAGACAGATACGCAGTATTTT
CSVGPETDTQYF
>TRBJ2-5|NA|12|TRBV6-1|NA
TGTGCCAGCAGTGACGCTTTGGAGACCCAGTACTTC
CASSDALETQYF
>TRBJ1-6|NA|17|TRBV4-1|NA
TGCGCCAGCAGCCAAGAGGCGGACAGCTCCTATAATTCACCCCTCCACTTT
CASSQEADSSYNSPLHF
>TRBJ2-3|few|17|TRBV28|TRBD2
TGTGCCAGCAGCCTATCGGGACTAGCGGGAGACACAGATACGCAGTATTTT
CASSLSGLAGDTDTQYF
>TRBJ1-2|NA|16|TRBV12-3/TRBV12-4|NA
TGTGCCAGCAGTTTGGGCTCGGGCCCCGAAAACTATGGCTACACCTTC
CASSLGSGPENYGYTF
>TRBJ1-1|few|16|TRBV7-9|NA
TGTGCCAGCAGCTTAGTTTCCCCCAGGTTGAACACTGAAGCTTTCTTT
CASSLVSPRLNTEAFF
>TRBJ1-1|few|14|TRBV5-1|NA
TGCGCCAGCAGCTTGGCGGAAGTGAACACTGAAGCTTTCTTT
CASSLAEVNTEAFF
>TRBJ2-3|NA|17|TRBV7-2|TRBD1
TGTGCCAGCAGATCGACGACCGGGGACAGTCTCAGGCATACGCAGTATTTT
CASRSTTGDSLRHTQYF
>TRBJ2-5|NA|14|TRBV6-1|NA
TGTGCCAGCAGTAAGGGACCGATACAAGAGACCCAGTACTTC
CASSKGPIQETQYF
>TRBJ1-1|many|18|TRBV4-3|NA
TGCGCCAGCAGCCACCGATGGGGTAAAGCGGCCGTGAACACTGAAGCTTTCTTT
CASSHRWGKAAVNTEAFF
>TRBJ1-1|many|15|TRBV27|NA
TGTGCCAGCAGCCTCGGTGGACCTTTGAACACTGAAGCTTTCTTT
CASSLGGPLNTEAFF
>TRBJ1-6|NA|14|TRBV14|NA
TGTGCCAGCAGTCCATTTACAGGGAATTCACCCCTCCACTTT
CASSPFTGNSPLHF
>TRBJ1-4|few|16|TRBV7-2|TRBD1
TGTGCCACCAACGCGGCTGCCGGGACAGCTATAGAAAAACTGTTTTTT
CATNAAAGTAIEKLFF
>TRBJ2-2|few|14|TRBV2|NA
TGTGCCAGCAGTGAATACGGTACCACCGGGGAGCTGTTTTTT
CASSEYGTTGELFF
>TRBJ2-5|NA|15|TRBV4-1|NA
TGCGCCAGCAGCCAAGAAACAGGGAGGCAAGAGACCCAGTACTTC
CASSQETGRQETQYF
>TRBJ2-1|NA|15|TRBV3-1|NA
TGTGCCAGCAGCCATCCTCCAGGGGTGGGCAATGAGCAGTTCTTC
CASSHPPGVGNEQFF
>TRBJ1-2|many|11|TRBV28|NA
TGTGCCAGTCGGCAGAGCTATGGCTACACCTTC
CASRQSYGYTF
>TRBJ1-1|few|13|TRBV6-1|NA
TGTGCCAGGAAACAGGCGGACATCACTGAAGCTTTCTTT
CARKQADITEAFF
>TRBJ1-1|NA|13|TRBV6-5|NA
TGTGCCAGCAGTTACTCTGCCGGGACTGAAGCTTTCTTT
CASSYSAGTEAFF
>TRBJ1-1|few|13|TRBV20-1|NA
TGCAGTGCTAGAGTCTTGAATAGGGCTGAAGCTTTCTTT
CSARVLNRAEAFF
>TRBJ1-1|few|16|TRBV6-1|NA
TGTGCCAGCAGTGATTTCAGGGGAGGGAGGAACACTGAAGCTTTCTTT
CASSDFRGGRNTEAFF
>TRBJ2-3|few|14|TRBV7-2|TRBD2
TGTGCCAGCAGCTTTAGCGGGAGTGCAGATACGCAGTATTTT
CASSFSGSADTQYF
>TRBJ1-3|few|14|TRBV5-1|NA
TGCGCCAGCAGGAGGGGAGGGGAAGGAAACACCATATATTTT
CASRRGGEGNTIYF